These T cell receptor beta chains were read from a single sample in a study of shared clonotypes between healthy human individuals. Only in-frame clones appear in the TCRdb table, and some are missing; sequencing was by immunoSEQ multiplex PCR. The table includes roughly 2.2 million clones, approximately 93% detected once. The specimen was naive CD4+ T cells from PBMCs. The receptors stem from a man aged 18 to 30 in good health. Some clones in this sample may be carry-over from other donors' samples. CDR3s include the opening cysteine and the closing phenylalanine or tryptophan. The D gene is left open where the match is weak. Some rows have no size entry. The others give once, few or many, or a class for an expanded clone.

v_gene: TRBV29-1
abundance: -
j_gene: TRBJ2-1
d_gene: -
CDR3aa: CSVSSSYNEQFF
CDR3nt: TGCAGCGTGTCCAGCAGCTACAATGAGCAGTTCTTC

v_gene: TRBV7-8
abundance: -
j_gene: TRBJ1-3
d_gene: -
CDR3aa: CASSGGAADGGNTIYF
CDR3nt: TGTGCCAGCAGCGGGGGGGCAGCAGACGGTGGAAACACCATATATTTT

v_gene: TRBV5-1
abundance: -
j_gene: TRBJ2-1
d_gene: TRBD2
CDR3aa: CASSLASGVYNEQFF
CDR3nt: TGCGCCAGCAGCTTGGCTAGCGGGGTCTACAATGAGCAGTTCTTC

v_gene: TRBV4-1
abundance: -
j_gene: TRBJ2-5
d_gene: -
CDR3aa: CASSPGVARETQYF
CDR3nt: TGCGCCAGCAGCCCCGGGGTAGCTCGAGAGACCCAGTACTTC

v_gene: TRBV2
abundance: -
j_gene: TRBJ1-5
d_gene: -
CDR3aa: CASRFDGGNQPQHF
CDR3nt: TGTGCCAGCAGGTTCGACGGGGGCAATCAGCCCCAGCATTTT

v_gene: TRBV5-1
abundance: -
j_gene: TRBJ2-7
d_gene: TRBD1
CDR3aa: CASSLIGQGDEQYF
CDR3nt: TGCGCCAGCAGCTTGATTGGCCAGGGGGACGAGCAGTACTTC

v_gene: TRBV19
abundance: -
j_gene: TRBJ1-5
d_gene: -
CDR3aa: CASSVQVSNQPQHF
CDR3nt: TGTGCCAGTAGTGTACAGGTTAGCAATCAGCCCCAGCATTTT

v_gene: TRBV4-1
abundance: -
j_gene: TRBJ1-2
d_gene: TRBD1
CDR3aa: CASSQRDRGPHYGYTF
CDR3nt: TGCGCCAGCAGCCAACGGGACAGGGGGCCTCACTATGGCTACACCTTC

v_gene: TRBV30
abundance: few
j_gene: TRBJ1-5
d_gene: -
CDR3aa: CAWSGRSINQPQHF
CDR3nt: TGTGCCTGGAGTGGTCGCAGCATCAATCAGCCCCAGCATTTT

v_gene: TRBV6-6
abundance: -
j_gene: TRBJ2-1
d_gene: TRBD2
CDR3aa: CASSYLTSGNNEQFF
CDR3nt: TGTGCCAGCAGTTACTTGACTAGCGGAAACAATGAGCAGTTCTTC

v_gene: TRBV19
abundance: -
j_gene: TRBJ2-5
d_gene: -
CDR3aa: CASSIGGGSETQYF
CDR3nt: TGTGCCAGTAGTATAGGTGGGGGGTCGGAGACCCAGTACTTC

v_gene: TRBV30
abundance: -
j_gene: TRBJ1-2
d_gene: -
CDR3aa: CAWAGRDGYTF
CDR3nt: TGTGCCTGGGCCGGGAGGGATGGCTACACCTTC

v_gene: TRBV9
abundance: -
j_gene: TRBJ1-5
d_gene: -
CDR3aa: CASSVGLTNQPQHF
CDR3nt: TGTGCCAGCAGCGTAGGACTGACCAATCAGCCCCAGCATTTT

v_gene: TRBV7-3
abundance: -
j_gene: TRBJ2-1
d_gene: TRBD2
CDR3aa: CASSFSGGLAGGPQFF
CDR3nt: TGTGCCAGCAGCTTTTCCGGTGGACTAGCGGGAGGGCCTCAGTTCTTC

v_gene: TRBV7-3
abundance: -
j_gene: TRBJ2-2
d_gene: -
CDR3aa: CASSRGAGELFF
CDR3nt: TGTGCCAGCAGCCGCGGGGCCGGGGAGCTGTTTTTT

v_gene: TRBV5-5
abundance: -
j_gene: TRBJ1-1
d_gene: -
CDR3aa: CASSWVPGAPLTSMNTEAFF
CDR3nt: TGTGCCAGCAGCTGGGTTCCGGGGGCGCCCCTAACAAGTATGAACACTGAAGCTTTCTTT

v_gene: TRBV7-9
abundance: -
j_gene: TRBJ1-1
d_gene: -
CDR3aa: CASSLGYRTTNTEAFF
CDR3nt: TGTGCCAGCAGCTTAGGGTACAGAACGACGAACACTGAAGCTTTCTTT

v_gene: TRBV10-2
abundance: -
j_gene: TRBJ1-3
d_gene: -
CDR3aa: CASSGDRRNTIYF
CDR3nt: TGCGCCAGCAGTGGGGACCGAAGAAACACCATATATTTT

v_gene: TRBV4-2
abundance: -
j_gene: TRBJ2-4
d_gene: TRBD2
CDR3aa: CASSQEGGAKNIQYF
CDR3nt: TGTGCCAGCAGCCAAGAGGGGGGGGCCAAAAACATTCAGTACTTC

v_gene: TRBV7-9
abundance: -
j_gene: TRBJ1-2
d_gene: TRBD1
CDR3aa: CASSLFQGGGYTF
CDR3nt: TGTGCCAGCAGCTTATTCCAGGGGGGAGGCTACACCTTC

v_gene: TRBV28
abundance: -
j_gene: TRBJ1-5
d_gene: TRBD1
CDR3aa: CASSARQGRWNQPQHF
CDR3nt: TGTGCCAGCAGTGCCCGACAGGGGAGATGGAATCAGCCCCAGCATTTT

v_gene: TRBV5-6
abundance: -
j_gene: TRBJ2-1
d_gene: TRBD1
CDR3aa: CASSSGQGEYDEQFF
CDR3nt: TGTGCCAGCAGCTCTGGACAGGGCGAATACGATGAGCAGTTCTTC

v_gene: TRBV5-1
abundance: -
j_gene: TRBJ2-5
d_gene: -
CDR3aa: CASSSGSRQETQYF
CDR3nt: TGCGCCAGCAGCTCCGGGAGCCGCCAAGAGACCCAGTACTTC

v_gene: TRBV5-8
abundance: once
j_gene: TRBJ1-5
d_gene: -
CDR3aa: CASSLRDRSYQPQHF
CDR3nt: TGTGCCAGCAGCTTACGAGACCGATCCTATCAGCCCCAGCATTTT

v_gene: TRBV6-5
abundance: -
j_gene: TRBJ1-3
d_gene: TRBD1
CDR3aa: CASAPSGTGRNTIYF
CDR3nt: TGTGCCAGCGCCCCCTCCGGGACAGGGCGAAACACCATATATTTT

v_gene: TRBV9
abundance: -
j_gene: TRBJ2-3
d_gene: TRBD2
CDR3aa: CASSVPLAAPSDTQYF
CDR3nt: TGTGCCAGCAGCGTCCCACTAGCGGCCCCATCCGATACGCAGTATTTT

v_gene: TRBV11-2
abundance: -
j_gene: TRBJ2-7
d_gene: -
CDR3aa: CASSSSGGGASYEQYF
CDR3nt: TGTGCCAGCAGTTCGTCTGGGGGCGGTGCCTCCTACGAGCAGTACTTC

v_gene: TRBV7-8
abundance: -
j_gene: TRBJ1-3
d_gene: -
CDR3aa: CASTLVAGGVSGNTIYF
CDR3nt: TGTGCCAGCACCCTAGTGGCAGGAGGGGTCTCTGGAAACACCATATATTTT

v_gene: TRBV5-1
abundance: -
j_gene: TRBJ2-2
d_gene: TRBD2
CDR3aa: CASSFQLAGDTGELFF
CDR3nt: TGCGCCAGCAGCTTCCAACTAGCGGGGGACACCGGGGAGCTGTTTTTT

v_gene: TRBV4-1
abundance: -
j_gene: TRBJ2-5
d_gene: -
CDR3aa: CASSQAGTRGTQYF
CDR3nt: TGCGCCAGCAGCCAAGCTGGGACTCGCGGGACCCAGTACTTC

v_gene: TRBV5-4
abundance: -
j_gene: TRBJ2-1
d_gene: TRBD2
CDR3aa: CASSFAGLGGHEQFF
CDR3nt: TGTGCCAGCAGCTTCGCCGGATTGGGAGGGCATGAGCAGTTCTTC

v_gene: TRBV28
abundance: -
j_gene: TRBJ2-7
d_gene: -
CDR3aa: CASRSPGSGGPYEQYF
CDR3nt: TGTGCCAGCCGTTCACCGGGCTCCGGGGGGCCCTACGAGCAGTACTTC

v_gene: TRBV28
abundance: -
j_gene: TRBJ2-7
d_gene: -
CDR3aa: CASRVRDYEQYF
CDR3nt: TGTGCCAGCAGGGTCAGGGACTACGAGCAGTACTTC

v_gene: TRBV21-1
abundance: -
j_gene: TRBJ1-1
d_gene: -
CDR3aa: CASSEPSKRPGEAFF
CDR3nt: TGTGCCAGCAGCGAGCCCAGTAAAAGACCGGGTGAAGCTTTCTTT

v_gene: TRBV28
abundance: -
j_gene: TRBJ1-1
d_gene: -
CDR3aa: CASSLQAPPAFF
CDR3nt: TGTGCCAGCAGTTTACAGGCCCCCCCTGCTTTCTTT

v_gene: TRBV5-1
abundance: -
j_gene: TRBJ2-1
d_gene: -
CDR3aa: CASDEDGTLHNEQFF
CDR3nt: TGCGCCAGCGACGAAGACGGGACCCTCCACAATGAGCAGTTCTTC

v_gene: TRBV7-3
abundance: -
j_gene: TRBJ2-3
d_gene: TRBD2
CDR3aa: CASSPLGGRARDTQYF
CDR3nt: TGTGCCAGCAGCCCCTTAGGAGGGAGGGCGCGAGATACGCAGTATTTT

v_gene: TRBV30
abundance: -
j_gene: TRBJ1-5
d_gene: -
CDR3aa: CAWAGGSDQPQHF
CDR3nt: TGTGCCTGGGCCGGGGGCTCCGATCAGCCCCAGCATTTT

v_gene: TRBV7-3
abundance: -
j_gene: TRBJ2-7
d_gene: TRBD2
CDR3aa: CASSNWREGYEQYF
CDR3nt: TGTGCCAGCAGCAACTGGCGGGAGGGATACGAGCAGTACTTC

v_gene: TRBV25-1
abundance: once
j_gene: TRBJ1-1
d_gene: -
CDR3aa: CASSEAGGGRGTAFF
CDR3nt: TGTGCCAGCAGTGAGGCAGGAGGGGGGCGCGGCACAGCTTTCTTT

v_gene: TRBV12-5
abundance: -
j_gene: TRBJ2-7
d_gene: -
CDR3aa: CASGLSVGTEQYF
CDR3nt: TGTGCTAGTGGTTTATCAGTAGGGACCGAGCAGTACTTC

v_gene: TRBV5-1
abundance: -
j_gene: TRBJ1-1
d_gene: TRBD1
CDR3aa: CASSLEGALNTEAFF
CDR3nt: TGCGCCAGCAGCTTGGAGGGGGCTCTGAACACTGAAGCTTTCTTT

v_gene: TRBV28
abundance: -
j_gene: TRBJ2-1
d_gene: -
CDR3aa: CASSPPRRGEQFF
CDR3nt: TGTGCCAGCAGCCCACCCCGACGCGGTGAGCAGTTCTTC

v_gene: TRBV6-5
abundance: once
j_gene: TRBJ2-7
d_gene: TRBD1
CDR3aa: CASRAGGFSYEQYF
CDR3nt: TGTGCCAGCAGAGCAGGGGGATTCTCCTACGAGCAGTACTTC

v_gene: TRBV29-1
abundance: -
j_gene: TRBJ2-7
d_gene: -
CDR3aa: CSVVNRRAYEQYF
CDR3nt: TGCAGCGTTGTGAACAGGCGGGCCTACGAGCAGTACTTC

v_gene: TRBV5-1
abundance: -
j_gene: TRBJ2-5
d_gene: -
CDR3aa: CASSAASPQETQYF
CDR3nt: TGCGCCAGCAGCGCCGCTAGTCCCCAAGAGACCCAGTACTTC

v_gene: TRBV18
abundance: -
j_gene: TRBJ1-3
d_gene: -
CDR3aa: CASSPDRFPGNTIYF
CDR3nt: TGTGCCAGCTCACCCGACAGATTTCCTGGAAACACCATATATTTT

v_gene: TRBV7-9
abundance: once
j_gene: TRBJ2-1
d_gene: TRBD2
CDR3aa: CASSLSGLVGQPDEQFF
CDR3nt: TGTGCCAGCAGCTTATCCGGACTAGTCGGCCAGCCGGATGAGCAGTTCTTC

v_gene: TRBV30
abundance: once
j_gene: TRBJ2-7
d_gene: TRBD1
CDR3aa: CAYPGQSYEQYF
CDR3nt: TGTGCCTATCCGGGACAGTCCTACGAGCAGTACTTC

v_gene: TRBV5-1
abundance: once
j_gene: TRBJ1-4
d_gene: -
CDR3aa: CASRRYSNEKLFF
CDR3nt: TGCGCCAGCAGAAGGTACTCTAATGAAAAACTGTTTTTT

v_gene: TRBV5-1
abundance: -
j_gene: TRBJ2-6
d_gene: -
CDR3aa: CGSQDSGANVLTF
CDR3nt: TGCGGGTCACAGGACTCTGGGGCCAACGTCCTGACTTTC

v_gene: TRBV29-1
abundance: few
j_gene: TRBJ1-1
d_gene: -
CDR3aa: CSVARIPEAFF
CDR3nt: TGCAGCGTAGCGAGAATCCCTGAAGCTTTCTTT

v_gene: TRBV5-1
abundance: once
j_gene: TRBJ2-5
d_gene: TRBD1
CDR3aa: CASSTYGTGEETQYF
CDR3nt: TGCGCCAGCAGCACTTACGGGACAGGGGAAGAGACCCAGTACTTC

v_gene: TRBV15
abundance: -
j_gene: TRBJ1-5
d_gene: -
CDR3aa: CATSRDRNQPQHF
CDR3nt: TGTGCCACCAGCAGAGACAGAAATCAGCCCCAGCATTTT